This T cell receptor (beta chain) emerged from a study of T cells after yellow fever vaccination. Study-wide results and limits: Most clones from primary vaccination were detected again post-booster (just over 95% CD4, 70% to 90% CD8). Overall, a small share of clonotypes was seen in both CD4 and CD8 compartments.

Per germline, CDR1 SGHTA and CDR2 FQGTGA. The CDR3 sequence is 16 residues long. Trimming at V came to 1 base and at J to 7 bases, leaving 8 bases not matched to a gene. Note on this clonotype: The target antigen is unknown.

Generation of TCR cDNA used 5'RACE template switching (which added a universal primer site and UMIs). TCRdb recomputed calls from the 5' RACE reads with MiXCR, one row per CDR3 protein. The table includes a few hundred thousand distinct CDR3 sequences, 8% to 10% detected once. Here the sequenced sample was PBMCs, taken on the day of the first yellow fever vaccination. This sequence joins TRBV7-3 and TRBJ2-1; 9 nucleotides match TRBD2. This TCR derives from a man between 18 and 29 years old who received the YFV17D yellow fever vaccine. CDR3 region: CASSLNGGGALNEQFF. The CDR3 nucleotides read TGTGCCAGCAGCTTAAACGGCGGGGGGGCCTTGAATGAGCAGTTCTTC.